This is a list of T cell receptor beta chains from one sample in a study of T cells in Graves' hyperthyroidism and ophthalmopathy. TCRdb fed the multiplex PCR reads into MiXCR, producing one record per CDR3 protein. The sample holds roughly 280,000 distinct CDR3 sequences, about 20% seen once. The sequenced material came from blood. The receptors were sampled from a young man with Graves' ophthalmopathy. Each CDR3 is given with its conserved first and last residue. D genes are given only for firm matches. Size is omitted from some rows. Given values are once, few, many or a class for expanded clones.

TRBJ2-7,TRBV12-5,-,few,14,TGTGCTAGTGGTTGGGGACACCCGAACTACGAGCAGTACTTC,CASGWGHPNYEQYF
TRBJ2-1,TRBV27,TRBD2,-,19,TGTGCCAGCACCACGACCTGGCTAGCGGGAGGGCCAGTGTACAATGAGCAGTTCTTC,CASTTTWLAGGPVYNEQFF
TRBJ1-2,TRBV19,TRBD1,-,14,TGTGCCAGTAGTACCCCGGGACAGGCTTATGGCTACACCTTC,CASSTPGQAYGYTF
TRBJ1-2,TRBV19,-,-,14,TGTGCCAGTAGTATTTTGAGTTCGGGGTATGGCTACACCTTC,CASSILSSGYGYTF
TRBJ1-4,TRBV7-9,TRBD1,-,15,TGTGCCAGCAGCTTAGCGACAGGGGGAAATGAAAAACTGTTTTTT,CASSLATGGNEKLFF
TRBJ2-1,TRBV9,TRBD2,few,17,TGTGCCAGCAGCCCCCCGTGGGGGACTAACTCCTACAATGAGCAGTTCTTC,CASSPPWGTNSYNEQFF
TRBJ1-1,TRBV25-1,-,few,15,TGTGCCAGCAGTGAATTAAGGACATCGAACACTGAAGCTTTCTTT,CASSELRTSNTEAFF
TRBJ1-1,TRBV29-1,TRBD1,few,16,TGCAGCGTTGCTACAGGGGGCGGAGTGGGGAACACTGAAGCTTTCTTT,CSVATGGGVGNTEAFF
TRBJ2-7,TRBV27,-,-,13,TGTGCCAGCAGCTCCCGTTATCAAGGCGAGCAGTACTTC,CASSSRYQGEQYF
TRBJ2-7,TRBV27,-,-,14,TGTGCCAGCAGCCACAGGGGAGGCTCCTACGAGCAGTACTTC,CASSHRGGSYEQYF
TRBJ1-2,TRBV9,-,once,14,TGTGCCAGCAGCGACCCCCGGGGGGGGTATGGCTACACCTTC,CASSDPRGGYGYTF
TRBJ2-3,TRBV20-1,TRBD2,-,14,TGCAGTGCTATAGCGGGAGGAGGCACAGATACGCAGTATTTT,CSAIAGGGTDTQYF
TRBJ2-7,TRBV30,TRBD2,many,12,TGTGCCTGGAGTCCGGGAGGGTACGAGCAGTACTTC,CAWSPGGYEQYF
TRBJ2-5,TRBV15,-,few,18,TGTGCCACCAGCAGAGCACCCCGGGACAGTGCCCCCACGGGGGCCCAGTACTTC,CATSRAPRDSAPTGAQYF
TRBJ2-3,TRBV7-2,-,many,17,TGTGCCAGCAGCTTAGGGGACTCCTGGCGGAGTACAGATACGCAGTATTTT,CASSLGDSWRSTDTQYF
TRBJ1-6,TRBV2,-,few,15,TGTGCCAGCAGTGAATACAGGGAAGAGAATTCACCCCTCCACTTT,CASSEYREENSPLHF
TRBJ2-5,TRBV6-1,TRBD2,-,15,TGTGCCAGCACATGGCGCGGGAGGGCCCGAGAGACCCAGTACTTC,CASTWRGRARETQYF
TRBJ2-5,TRBV12-3/TRBV12-4,TRBD1,-,15,TGTGCCAGCAGTCTAAACAGGGGCGTCACCGAGACCCAGTACTTC,CASSLNRGVTETQYF
TRBJ2-1,TRBV19,TRBD1,-,14,TGTGCCAGTATGAGCAGGACAGGGGGCAATGAGCAGTTCTTC,CASMSRTGGNEQFF
TRBJ2-3,TRBV28,-,-,11,TGTGCCAGCAGTTTATTCGATACGCAGTATTTT,CASSLFDTQYF
TRBJ2-1,TRBV5-4,-,few,15,TGTGCCAGCAGCATGGACCCCAGCTCCTACAATGAGCAGTTCTTC,CASSMDPSSYNEQFF
TRBJ2-2,TRBV11-3,-,many,12,TGTGCCAGCAGCTTTAGCGATCGGGAGCTGTTTTTT,CASSFSDRELFF
TRBJ2-7,TRBV11-2,-,few,14,TGTGCCAGCATTTCAACAGGGAGGGCTTACGAGCAGTACTTC,CASISTGRAYEQYF
TRBJ2-1,TRBV24-1,-,-,17,TGTGCCACCAGTGATCGTCCCAGCGGCCTCTCCTACAATGAGCAGTTCTTC,CATSDRPSGLSYNEQFF
TRBJ2-7,TRBV20-1,TRBD2,many,15,TGCAGTGCTAGCAGAACCGGGACTAGCGGGGGGGAGCAGTACTTC,CSASRTGTSGGEQYF
TRBJ2-1,TRBV2,-,-,14,TGTGCCAGCAGCCTTACTAAGAGCGTAAATGAGCAGTTCTTC,CASSLTKSVNEQFF
TRBJ2-5,TRBV20-1,TRBD2,many,14,TGCAGTGCTATTACGGGAGGACCGGGAGAGACCCAGTACTTC,CSAITGGPGETQYF
TRBJ1-4,TRBV12-3/TRBV12-4,-,few,14,TGTGCCAGCAGTTCCGAGGGAGCTAATGAAAAACTGTTTTTT,CASSSEGANEKLFF
TRBJ1-1,TRBV19,-,-,14,TGTGCCAGTAGGAAGGACAGCTGGAACACTGAAGCTTTCTTT,CASRKDSWNTEAFF
TRBJ2-4,TRBV2,-,-,12,TGTGCCAGCAATCCCGGAGGAAACATTCAGTACTTC,CASNPGGNIQYF
TRBJ2-7,TRBV27,-,-,12,TGTGCCAGCAAAAAAGGGGAGGACGAGCAGTACTTC,CASKKGEDEQYF
TRBJ1-3,TRBV28,-,few,17,TGTGCCAGCAGACAGAGATATGGACCGATCTCTGGAAACACCATATATTTT,CASRQRYGPISGNTIYF
TRBJ2-6,TRBV14,-,-,19,TGTGCCAGCAGCCAAGATCGGGGAAGGGGCAGAGCTGGGGCCAACGTCCTGACTTTC,CASSQDRGRGRAGANVLTF
TRBJ1-4,TRBV11-3,TRBD1,few,14,TGTGCCAGCAGCCGGAGGGACAGGAATGAAAAACTGTTTTTT,CASSRRDRNEKLFF
TRBJ2-5,TRBV28,-,-,14,TGTGCCAGCAGGGGGGACTGGCGAGGGGAGACCCAGTACTTC,CASRGDWRGETQYF
TRBJ2-5,TRBV5-1,-,-,11,TGTGCCAGCGGGTCTCGTGAGACCCAGTACTTC,CASGSRETQYF
TRBJ1-2,TRBV10-3,-,few,14,TGTGCCATCAGTGAATTTGGAACAGACTATGGCTACACCTTC,CAISEFGTDYGYTF
TRBJ1-2,TRBV19,-,-,13,TGTGCCAGTACCGGACACCACCTCTATGGCTACACCTTC,CASTGHHLYGYTF
TRBJ2-1,TRBV5-1,-,-,15,TGCGCCAGCAGCTTGGAGGCTCCCCGGAGGGATGAGCAGTTCTTC,CASSLEAPRRDEQFF
TRBJ1-1,TRBV7-3,-,-,13,TGTGCCAGCAGCTCGACGCCCGACACTGAAGCTTTCTTT,CASSSTPDTEAFF
TRBJ2-3,TRBV28,TRBD1,many,16,TGTGCCAGCAGTTTGCCGACAGGGGTAGTTGCAGATACGCAGTATTTT,CASSLPTGVVADTQYF
TRBJ1-6,TRBV7-9,-,-,15,TGTGCCAGCAGCTTGAATGGTCCACCCCATTCACCCCTCCACTTT,CASSLNGPPHSPLHF
TRBJ2-7,TRBV29-1,TRBD2,few,15,TGCAGCGTTGAAGATGTCAGCGGGAGGGCCGTCGAGCAGTACTTC,CSVEDVSGRAVEQYF
TRBJ2-5,TRBV6-2/TRBV6-3,TRBD1,many,15,TGTGCCAGCAGTTACTCCGGGACAGGGTTGGAGACCCAGTACTTC,CASSYSGTGLETQYF
TRBJ2-6,TRBV12-3/TRBV12-4,-,few,15,TGTGCCAGCACCCTCGGGGGTTCCGGGGCCAACGTCCTGACTTTC,CASTLGGSGANVLTF
TRBJ2-3,TRBV20-1,TRBD2,-,15,TGCAGTGCTGTAGGACTAGCGGGAGGCACAGATACGCAGTATTTT,CSAVGLAGGTDTQYF
TRBJ2-5,TRBV28,-,many,12,TGTGCCACCTATCCGGCTAGAGAGACCCAGTACTTC,CATYPARETQYF
TRBJ2-1,TRBV24-1,-,-,10,TGTGCCACCAGTAACAATGAGCAGTTCTTC,CATSNNEQFF
TRBJ2-5,TRBV4-2,TRBD2,-,16,TGTGCCAGCAGCCAAGAGGCCCTAGCGGTTTACGAGCATTGGGACTTC,CASSQEALAVYEHWDF
TRBJ2-3,TRBV2,-,many,14,TGTGCCAGCCGGCGGTCGGGGTACGCAGATACGCAGTATTTT,CASRRSGYADTQYF
TRBJ2-5,TRBV5-1,TRBD2,-,15,TGCGCCAGCAGCTTGACTAGCGGGAGGGAAGAGACCCAGTACTTC,CASSLTSGREETQYF